These T cell receptor beta chains were read from a single sample in a study of T-cell memory formation after mild COVID-19. Each CDR3 protein gets one entry after TCRdb re-called the 5' RACE reads with MiXCR. The sample carries approximately 98,000 distinct CDR3 sequences, 15% to 20% recorded once. Sequencing was carried out using PBMCs or a T cell subset sorted from them (not recorded which). All receptors come from a man aged 18 to 29 who had mild COVID-19 (a few samples of this study predate the infection). Cell type and time point are not known. The CDR3 runs from the conserved cysteine through the conserved F or W. Fields, in order: V gene, CDR3 protein.

TRBV7-2	CASSFGTKETQYF
TRBV3-1	CASSQFIAAGELFF
TRBV18	CASSQQGREQFF
TRBV5-6	CASSLAGVTDTQYF
TRBV12-5	CASGLVLKGHGETQYF
TRBV4-2	CASSLDRYEDTGELFF
TRBV6-2/TRBV6-3	CASSYSAPNEQFF
TRBV11-2	CASNLAHQETQYF
TRBV6-5	CASSYGAPGEKLFF
TRBV20-1	CSAGGPRYGYTF
TRBV7-9	CASSQSPGQGSETQYF
TRBV3-1	CASSDDREMTQYF
TRBV5-6	CASSRGPPPLDTQYF
TRBV6-5	CASSQPQRTGKDSPLHF
TRBV7-9	CASSADPGAGNTIYF
TRBV11-2	CASSTQATYEQYF
TRBV5-1	CASSLGATNYEQYF
TRBV10-3	CAISADPGTGYGYTF
TRBV4-3	CASRPTGDYGYTF
TRBV28	CASRRGWNYGYTF
TRBV5-1	CASSLISTDTQYF
TRBV2	CASSVGDPNTGELFF